This T cell receptor (beta chain) was observed in a study of blood T cells in healthy people across ages. This CDR3 spans 14 amino acids. Next came a second PCR, run for about 6 to 12 cycles, which used a sample-barcoded 5' primer along with a J-beta primer mix. CDR3-containing paired-end reads numbered at least 3 million in each sample. TCRdb processed the 5' RACE reads anew with MiXCR; each CDR3 protein has one entry. Among over 600,000 distinct CDR3 sequences listed, more than 50% were seen once. This clonotype was observed a single time. Germline is not matched at one junction end, which may reflect a read error.

The receptor comes from a man aged 35-49 years in good health. Sequencing was carried out using blood. The chain has TRBV12-3 or TRBV12-4 and TRBJ2-3; a possible D gene is TRBD2 (5 bases). CDR3 protein: CASISRVGADMQYF. The CDR3 DNA reads as TGTGCCAGCATTAGCAGAGTGGGAGCAGATATGCAGTATTTT.